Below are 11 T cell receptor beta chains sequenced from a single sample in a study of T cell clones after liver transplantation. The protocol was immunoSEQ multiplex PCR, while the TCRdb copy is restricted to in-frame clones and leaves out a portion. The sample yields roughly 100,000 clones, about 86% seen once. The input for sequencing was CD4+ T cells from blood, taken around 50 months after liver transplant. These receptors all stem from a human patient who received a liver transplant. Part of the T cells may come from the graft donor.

The CDR3 here is CATRWETPKEGYTF. The CDR3 DNA reads as TGTGCCACCCGCTGGGAGACACCGAAGGAAGGCTACACCTTC. This chain connects TRBV6-5 to TRBJ1-2; D remains unclear. V lost 10 bases and J lost 8, with 23 bases in between. Germline CDR1 reads MNHEY; CDR2 reads SVGAGI. The CDR3 extends over 14 amino acids.

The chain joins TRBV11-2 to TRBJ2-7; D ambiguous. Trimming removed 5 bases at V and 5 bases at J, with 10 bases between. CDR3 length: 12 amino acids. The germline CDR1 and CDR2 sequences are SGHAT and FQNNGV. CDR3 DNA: TGTGCCAGCAGCCTCCAGAGAAACGAGCAGTACTTC. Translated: CASSLQRNEQYF.

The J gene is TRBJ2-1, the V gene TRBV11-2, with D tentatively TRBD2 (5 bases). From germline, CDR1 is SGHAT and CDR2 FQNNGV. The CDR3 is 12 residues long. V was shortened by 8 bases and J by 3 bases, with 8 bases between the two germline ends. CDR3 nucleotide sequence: TGTGCCAGCGGGAGAAACTACAATGAGCAGTTCTTC. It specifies CASGRNYNEQFF.

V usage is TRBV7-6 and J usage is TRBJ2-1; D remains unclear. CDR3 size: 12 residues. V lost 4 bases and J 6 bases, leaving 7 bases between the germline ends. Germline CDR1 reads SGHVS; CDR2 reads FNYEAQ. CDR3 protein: CASSYNLNEQFF. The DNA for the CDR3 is TGTGCCAGCAGCTATAATCTCAATGAGCAGTTCTTC.

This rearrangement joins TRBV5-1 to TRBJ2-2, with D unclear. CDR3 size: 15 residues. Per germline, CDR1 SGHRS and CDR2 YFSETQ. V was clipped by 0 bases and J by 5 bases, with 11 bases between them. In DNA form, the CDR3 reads TGCGCCAGCAGCTTGGCGCCAGCCCGGACCGGGGAGCTGTTTTTT. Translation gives CASSLAPARTGELFF.

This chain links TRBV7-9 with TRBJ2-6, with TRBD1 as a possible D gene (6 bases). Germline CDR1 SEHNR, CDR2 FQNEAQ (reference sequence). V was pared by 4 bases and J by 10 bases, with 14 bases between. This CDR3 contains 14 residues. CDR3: CASSSFQGKNVLTF. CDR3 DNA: TGTGCCAGCAGCTCTTTCCAGGGGAAGAACGTCCTGACTTTC. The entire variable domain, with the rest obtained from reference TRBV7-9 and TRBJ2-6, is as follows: DTGVSQNPRHKITKRGQNVTFRCDPISEHNRLYWYRQTLGQGPEFLTYFQNEAQLEKSRLLSDRFSAERPKGSFSTLEIQRTEQGDSAMYLCASSSFQGKNVLTFGAGSRLTVL.

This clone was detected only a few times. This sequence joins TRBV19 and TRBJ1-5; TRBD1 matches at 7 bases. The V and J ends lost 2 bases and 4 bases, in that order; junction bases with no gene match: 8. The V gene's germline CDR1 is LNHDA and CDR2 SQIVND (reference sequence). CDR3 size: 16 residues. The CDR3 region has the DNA TGTGCCAGTAGTATAAAGTTGGGACAGAAAAATCAGCCCCAGCATTTT. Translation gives CASSIKLGQKNQPQHF.

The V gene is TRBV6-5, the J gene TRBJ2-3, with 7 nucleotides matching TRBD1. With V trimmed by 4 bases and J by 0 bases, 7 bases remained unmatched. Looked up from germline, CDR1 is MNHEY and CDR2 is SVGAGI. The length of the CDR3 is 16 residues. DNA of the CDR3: TGTGCCAGCAGTTTGACAGGGATTCCTAGCACAGATACGCAGTATTTT. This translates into CASSLTGIPSTDTQYF.

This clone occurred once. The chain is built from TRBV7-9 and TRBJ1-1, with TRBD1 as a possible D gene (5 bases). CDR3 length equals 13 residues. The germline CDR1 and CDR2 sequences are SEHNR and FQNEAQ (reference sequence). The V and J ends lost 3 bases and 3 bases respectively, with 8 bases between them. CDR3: CASSFARDTEAFF. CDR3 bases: TGTGCCAGCAGCTTTGCCAGGGACACTGAAGCTTTCTTT.

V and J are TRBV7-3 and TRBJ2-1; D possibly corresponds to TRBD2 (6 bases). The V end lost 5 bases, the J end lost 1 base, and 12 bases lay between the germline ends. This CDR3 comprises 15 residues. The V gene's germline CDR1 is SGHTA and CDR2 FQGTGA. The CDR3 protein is CASSPGLTSYNEQFF. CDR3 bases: TGTGCCAGCAGCCCGGGACTTACATCCTACAATGAGCAGTTCTTC.

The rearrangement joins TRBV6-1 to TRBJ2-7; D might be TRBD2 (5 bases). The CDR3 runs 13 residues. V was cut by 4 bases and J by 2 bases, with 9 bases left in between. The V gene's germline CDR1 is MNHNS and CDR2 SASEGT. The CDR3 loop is CASSVGSPYEQYF. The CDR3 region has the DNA TGTGCCAGCAGTGTAGGGAGTCCCTACGAGCAGTACTTC.